Shown below are 15 T cell receptor beta chains from a single sample sequenced in a study of control samples from healthy donors and cancer patients. Clones were read by immunoSEQ multiplex PCR, and TCRdb kept only the in-frame ones, dropping some. The sample shows approximately 97,000 clones, roughly nine tenths of them seen only once. Sequencing input: blood. The receptors stem from a woman aged 18-29 years in good health.

V and J are TRBV6-2 or TRBV6-3 and TRBJ2-5; D may be TRBD2 (6 bases). Trimming took 6 bases from V and 2 from J, leaving 13 bases between them. Per germline, CDR1 MNHEY and CDR2 SVGEGT. This CDR3 contains 14 residues. This CDR3 reads CASSLSGTQETQYF. Here the CDR3 DNA reads TGTGCCAGCAGCCTTAGCGGTACACAAGAGACCCAGTACTTC.

The chain links TRBV19 to TRBJ2-2; TRBD1 agrees at 7 bases. Trimming removed 5 bases from V and 1 base from J; junction bases left unmatched: 4. CDR1 is LNHDA, CDR2 SQIVND, per germline (reference sequence). This CDR3 is built from 15 residues. The CDR3 is CASSPGQMNTGELFF. Here the CDR3 DNA reads TGTGCCAGTAGTCCGGGACAGATGAACACCGGGGAGCTGTTTTTT.

This clone was seen just once. This chain connects TRBV30 to TRBJ1-2; D unresolved. V was cut by 8 bases and J by 3 bases, with 16 bases left in between. This CDR3 spans 13 amino acids. CDR1 is GTSNPN, CDR2 SVGIG, per germline (reference sequence). CDR3 DNA sequence: TGTGCCGTCGGGTCTCCGAGCGACTATGGCTACACCTTC. Translation: CAVGSPSDYGYTF.

This clone was picked up one time. The chain joins TRBV27 to TRBJ2-3; D may be TRBD1 (6 bases). The CDR3 runs to 16 residues. Trimming shortened V by 2 bases and J by 2 bases, and 14 bases separated the two germline ends. Germline loops: CDR1 MNHEY, CDR2 SMNVEV (reference sequence). The CDR3 sequence is CASSLGQTGHTDTQYF. CDR3 DNA: TGTGCCAGCAGTTTAGGACAGACCGGACACACAGATACGCAGTATTTT.

The chain combines TRBV5-1 with TRBJ2-5; the D gene is possibly TRBD2 (5 bases). The CDR3 is made up of 14 amino acids. Trimming cost V 4 bases and J 2 bases, with 12 bases left between them. The germline gives CDR1 SGHRS, CDR2 YFSETQ. The CDR3 nucleotides read TGCGCCAGCAGCCCCTACGGGGATCAAGAGACCCAGTACTTC. Its protein product is CASSPYGDQETQYF.

The chain joins TRBV5-4 to TRBJ1-4, with a tentative D call TRBD1 (5 bases). The CDR3 consists of 16 residues. V was cut by 0 bases and J by 7 bases, with 16 bases left in between. In germline, CDR1 is SGHNT, CDR2 YYREEE (reference sequence). The CDR3 is CASSLAGGGRAEKLFF. The CDR3 coding sequence is TGTGCCAGCAGCTTGGCCGGGGGGGGACGAGCTGAAAAACTGTTTTTT.

The J gene is TRBJ1-1, the V gene TRBV3-1 (or the pseudogene TRBV3-2); D perhaps matches TRBD1 (5 bases). The germline V and J ends were trimmed by 4 bases and 9 bases, with 18 bases remaining between them. This CDR3 has 14 amino acids. Germline V gene lookup returns CDR1 LGHDT and CDR2 YNNKEL (reference sequence). The CDR3 is CASSLSGTSEKAFF. The DNA for the CDR3 is TGTGCCAGCAGCCTTTCCGGGACGTCGGAGAAAGCTTTCTTT.

The rearrangement links TRBV11-3 to TRBJ1-6; D not resolved. The germline gives CDR1 SGHNT, CDR2 YENEEA. V shed 2 bases and J shed 9 bases, with 14 bases lying between them. The CDR3 is made up of 15 amino acids. The CDR3 protein is CASSLNGSGRSPLHF. In DNA, the CDR3 is TGTGCCAGCAGCTTAAACGGGTCAGGTCGTTCACCCCTCCACTTT.

The rearrangement links TRBV6-5 to TRBJ2-1; 9 bases match TRBD2. The CDR3 totals 16 residues. In germline, CDR1 is MNHEY, CDR2 SVGAGI. The ends lost 4 bases at V and 4 bases at J; junction bases unmatched: 8. CDR3 nucleotides: TGTGCCAGCAGTTCCCGGGCGGGAGGGCCGTACAATGAGCAGTTCTTC. As protein: CASSSRAGGPYNEQFF.

CDR3 bases: TGTGCCAGCAGTCGGGGGAGCTCCTACGAGCAGTACTTC. Protein: CASSRGSSYEQYF. The chain joins TRBV12-3 or TRBV12-4 to TRBJ2-7, with D possibly matching TRBD2 (6 bases). The CDR3 runs to 13 residues. V was trimmed by 5 bases and J by 0 bases, leaving 8 bases between them.

V is TRBV10-2 and J is TRBJ2-7; 8 bases map to TRBD1. The germline V gene has CDR1 WSHSY and CDR2 SAAADI. V was pared by 6 bases and J by 5 bases, with 9 bases of the junction left unmatched. This CDR3 region has 14 residues. CDR3 sequence: CASRGDRLLNEQYF. DNA for the CDR3: TGCGCCAGCAGAGGGGACAGGCTTCTGAACGAGCAGTACTTC.

This chain joins TRBV7-6 and TRBJ2-7, with D possibly matching TRBD2 (5 bases). CDR3 size: 15 residues. The V gene lost 1 base and the J gene lost 1 base, with 11 bases spanning the gap. Germline V CDR1 and CDR2: SGHVS, FNYEAQ. The CDR3 DNA reads TGTGCCAGCAGCTTAGAAGGAGGTGGTTCCTACGAGCAGTACTTC. Its translation: CASSLEGGGSYEQYF.

The chain carries TRBV29-1 and TRBJ1-2; D gene unclear. From germline, CDR1 is SQVTM and CDR2 ANQGSEA. V was shortened by 3 bases and J by 2 bases, with 7 bases between the two germline ends. The CDR3 runs 12 residues. The CDR3 protein is CSVDRANYGYTF. The CDR3 DNA follows: TGCAGCGTTGATAGGGCCAACTATGGCTACACCTTC. The full variable domain, rest sourced from reference TRBV29-1 and TRBJ1-2, is SAVISQKPSRDICQRGTSLTIQCQVDSQVTMMFWYRQQPGQSLTLIATANQGSEATYESGFVIDKFPISRPNLTFSTLTVSNMSPEDSSIYLCSVDRANYGYTFGSGTRLTVV.

The chain has TRBV27 and TRBJ1-1; a possible D gene is TRBD1 (5 bases). This CDR3 contains 12 residues. Trimming removed 3 bases at V and 8 bases at J, with 10 bases between. Germline CDR1 reads MNHEY; CDR2 reads SMNVEV (reference sequence). CDR3 protein: CASSFRGGEAFF. In DNA form, the CDR3 reads TGTGCCAGCAGTTTTAGGGGTGGGGAAGCTTTCTTT.

This clone was seen only once. V and J are TRBV20-1 and TRBJ2-5; D remains unclear. V lost 6 bases to trimming and J lost 5 bases, with 7 bases between them. The CDR3 length is 10 residues. Germline V gene data show CDR1 as DFQATT and CDR2 as SNEGSKA (reference sequence). The CDR3, as DNA: TGCAGTGCCTATCATGAGACCCAGTACTTC. Encoded protein: CSAYHETQYF.